This T cell receptor beta chain was sequenced for a study of regulatory T cells. Whole-study findings and limits: Regulatory T cells showed the strongest V-J pair restriction and V/J gene skewing among patient repertoires. In CD3G-deficient patients, conventional CD4+ T cells were enriched for hydrophobic CDR3 residues at positions 6 and 7.

Of note for this clone: Its antigen is unknown.

The primer mix had 52 TRBV and 13 TRBJ primers. Generated by immunoSEQ multiplex PCR, the TCRdb table keeps only in-frame clones and is missing some. The sample includes tens of thousands of clones, 85% to 95% seen only once; the top ten take 1.5% to 1.9%. This TCR was sampled from a young adult with CD3G deficiency. The sample consisted of conventional CD4+ T cells sorted from blood.

CDR3: CASSQVAGEETQYF. DNA for the CDR3: TGCGCCAGCAGCCAAGTGGCAGGGGAAGAGACCCAGTACTTC. The genes are TRBV4-3 and TRBJ2-5; D perhaps matches TRBD1 (6 bases). This CDR3 comprises 14 residues. Between the trimmed V and J ends, which lost 1 base and 3 bases, there was a span of 9 bases. The germline V gene encodes CDR1 LGHNA and CDR2 YSLEER.